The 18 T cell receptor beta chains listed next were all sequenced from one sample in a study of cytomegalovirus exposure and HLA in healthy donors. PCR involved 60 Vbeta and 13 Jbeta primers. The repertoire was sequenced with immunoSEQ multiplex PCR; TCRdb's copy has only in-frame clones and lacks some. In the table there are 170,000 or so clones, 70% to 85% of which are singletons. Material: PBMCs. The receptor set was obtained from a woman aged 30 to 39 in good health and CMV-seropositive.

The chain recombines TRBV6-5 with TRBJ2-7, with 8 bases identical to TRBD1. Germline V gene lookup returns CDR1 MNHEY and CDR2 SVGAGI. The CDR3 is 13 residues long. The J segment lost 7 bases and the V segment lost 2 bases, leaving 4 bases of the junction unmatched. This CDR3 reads CASSYRGQAEQYF. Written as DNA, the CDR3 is TGTGCCAGCAGTTACCGGGGACAGGCAGAGCAGTACTTC.

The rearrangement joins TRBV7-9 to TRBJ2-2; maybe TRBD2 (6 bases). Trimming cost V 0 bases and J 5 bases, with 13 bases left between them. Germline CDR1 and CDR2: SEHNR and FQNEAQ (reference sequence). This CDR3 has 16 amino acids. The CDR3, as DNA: TGTGCCAGCAGCTTAGCGGGAGGAGTACGGACCGGGGAGCTGTTTTTT. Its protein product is CASSLAGGVRTGELFF.

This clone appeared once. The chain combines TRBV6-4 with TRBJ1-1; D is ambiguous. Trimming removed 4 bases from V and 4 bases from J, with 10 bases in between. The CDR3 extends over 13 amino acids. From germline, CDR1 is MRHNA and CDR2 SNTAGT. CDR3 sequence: CASSASRSTEAFF. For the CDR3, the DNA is TGTGCCAGCAGTGCCTCAAGGAGCACTGAAGCTTTCTTT.

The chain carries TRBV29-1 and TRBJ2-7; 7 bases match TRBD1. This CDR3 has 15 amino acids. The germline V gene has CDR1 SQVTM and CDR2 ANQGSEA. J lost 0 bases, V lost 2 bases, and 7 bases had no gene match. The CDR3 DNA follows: TGCAGCGTTGAACGGACAGGTCGGGGCTCCTACGAGCAGTACTTC. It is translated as CSVERTGRGSYEQYF.

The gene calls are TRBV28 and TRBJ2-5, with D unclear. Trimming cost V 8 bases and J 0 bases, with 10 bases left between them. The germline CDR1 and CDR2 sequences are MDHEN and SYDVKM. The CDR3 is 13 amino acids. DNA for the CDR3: TGTGCCAGCGAAACACCTTACCAAGAGACCCAGTACTTC. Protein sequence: CASETPYQETQYF.

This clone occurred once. CDR3 DNA sequence: TGTGCCAGCAGCTCGACAGGGGATCCCTACGAGCAGTACTTC. Its protein product is CASSSTGDPYEQYF. The V call is TRBV5-6, the J call TRBJ2-7; 8 bases line up with TRBD1. CDR3 size: 14 residues. Germline CDR1 SGHDT, CDR2 YYEEEE. J gave up 2 bases and V 3 bases, and 4 bases lay outside the gene matches.

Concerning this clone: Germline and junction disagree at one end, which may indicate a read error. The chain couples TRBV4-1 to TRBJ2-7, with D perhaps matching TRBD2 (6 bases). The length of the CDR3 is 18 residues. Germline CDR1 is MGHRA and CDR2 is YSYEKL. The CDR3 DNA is TGCGCCAGCAGCCAAGATCGTTACACGGGAGCGGGCCCTGTGGGCCCGTGTTTC. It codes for CASSQDRYTGAGPVGPCF.

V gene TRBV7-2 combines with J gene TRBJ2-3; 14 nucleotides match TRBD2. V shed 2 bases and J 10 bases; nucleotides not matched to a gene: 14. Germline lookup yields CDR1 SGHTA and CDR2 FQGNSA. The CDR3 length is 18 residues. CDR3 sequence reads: CASSLRATTSGRAKSQYF. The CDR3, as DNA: TGTGCCAGCAGCTTAAGGGCCACGACTAGCGGGAGGGCCAAGTCGCAGTATTTT. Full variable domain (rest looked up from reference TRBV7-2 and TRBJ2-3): GAGVSQSPSNKVTEKGKDVELRCDPISGHTALYWYRQSLGQGLEFLIYFQGNSAPDKSGLPSDRFSAERTGGSVSTLTIQRTQQEDSAVYLCASSLRATTSGRAKSQYFGPGTRLTVL.

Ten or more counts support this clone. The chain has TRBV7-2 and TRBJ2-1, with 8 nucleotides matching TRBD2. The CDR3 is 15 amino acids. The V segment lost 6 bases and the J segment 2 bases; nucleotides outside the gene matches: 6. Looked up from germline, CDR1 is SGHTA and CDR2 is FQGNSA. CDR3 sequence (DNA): TGTGCCAGCAGACTGAGGACTAGCCCCTACAATGAGCAGTTCTTC. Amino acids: CASRLRTSPYNEQFF.

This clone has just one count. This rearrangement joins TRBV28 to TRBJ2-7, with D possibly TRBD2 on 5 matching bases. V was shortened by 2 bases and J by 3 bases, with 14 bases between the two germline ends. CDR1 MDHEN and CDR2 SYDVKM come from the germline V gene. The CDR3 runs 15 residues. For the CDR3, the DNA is TGTGCCAGCAGTTTAAACTACGGGAAAATCTACGAGCAGTACTTC. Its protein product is CASSLNYGKIYEQYF.

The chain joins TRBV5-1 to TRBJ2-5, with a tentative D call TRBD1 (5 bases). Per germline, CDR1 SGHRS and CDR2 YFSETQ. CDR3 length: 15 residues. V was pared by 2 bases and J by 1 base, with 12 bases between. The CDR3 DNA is TGCGCCAGCAGCTTAAGGCCAGGGATCCAAGAGACCCAGTACTTC. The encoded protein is CASSLRPGIQETQYF.

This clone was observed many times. This chain's CDR3 is CASSLGTDSNQPQHF. Written as DNA, the CDR3 is TGTGCCAGCAGTTTAGGCACAGATAGCAATCAGCCCCAGCATTTT. The chain links TRBV28 to TRBJ1-5; D ambiguous. Germline-derived CDR1 and CDR2 are MDHEN and SYDVKM. This CDR3 is 15 amino acids long. V lost 2 bases and J 0 bases, leaving 8 bases between the germline ends. Looking up the rest from reference TRBV28 and TRBJ1-5 gives the full variable domain: DVKVTQSSRYLVKRTGEKVFLECVQDMDHENMFWYRQDPGLGLRLIYFSYDVKMKEKGDIPEGYSVSREKKERFSLILESASTNQTSMYLCASSLGTDSNQPQHFGDGTRLSIL.

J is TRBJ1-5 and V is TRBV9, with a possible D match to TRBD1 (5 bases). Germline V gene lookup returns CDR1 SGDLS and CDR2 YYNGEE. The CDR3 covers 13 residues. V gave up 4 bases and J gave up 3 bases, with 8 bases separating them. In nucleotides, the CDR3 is TGTGCCAGCAGCCGGGGGTACAATCAGCCCCAGCATTTT. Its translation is CASSRGYNQPQHF.

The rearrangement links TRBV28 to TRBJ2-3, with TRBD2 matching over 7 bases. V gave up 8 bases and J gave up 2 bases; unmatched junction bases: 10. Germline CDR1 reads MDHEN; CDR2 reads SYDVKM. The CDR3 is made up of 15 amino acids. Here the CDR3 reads CASRRQLAATDTQYF. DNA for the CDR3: TGTGCCAGCCGACGACAGCTAGCGGCCACAGATACGCAGTATTTT.

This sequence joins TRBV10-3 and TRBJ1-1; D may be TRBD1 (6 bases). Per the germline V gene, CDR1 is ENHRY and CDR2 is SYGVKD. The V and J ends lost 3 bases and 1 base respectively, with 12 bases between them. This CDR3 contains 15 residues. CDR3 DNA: TGTGCCATCAGTGACAGGGGAACGGCGAACACTGAAGCTTTCTTT. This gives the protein CAISDRGTANTEAFF.

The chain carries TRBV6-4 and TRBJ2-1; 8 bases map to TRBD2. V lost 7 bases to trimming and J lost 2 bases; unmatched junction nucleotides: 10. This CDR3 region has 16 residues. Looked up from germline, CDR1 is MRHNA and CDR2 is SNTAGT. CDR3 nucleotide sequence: TGTGCCAGCATTCGGGCGGGAGGTTGGGCCTACAATGAGCAGTTCTTC. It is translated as CASIRAGGWAYNEQFF.

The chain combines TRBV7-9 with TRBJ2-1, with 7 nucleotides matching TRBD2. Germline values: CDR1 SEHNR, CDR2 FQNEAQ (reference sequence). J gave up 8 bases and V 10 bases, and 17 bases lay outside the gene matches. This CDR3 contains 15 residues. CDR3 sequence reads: CATDDRTSYRYEQFF. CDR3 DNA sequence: TGTGCCACGGATGACCGGACTAGTTATCGGTATGAGCAGTTCTTC.

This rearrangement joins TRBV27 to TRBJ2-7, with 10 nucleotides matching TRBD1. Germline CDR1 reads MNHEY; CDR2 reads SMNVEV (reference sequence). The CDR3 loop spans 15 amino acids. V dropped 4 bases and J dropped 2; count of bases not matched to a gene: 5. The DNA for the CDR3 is TGTGCCAGCAGTTGGTCCGGGACAGGGGCCTACGAGCAGTACTTC. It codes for CASSWSGTGAYEQYF.